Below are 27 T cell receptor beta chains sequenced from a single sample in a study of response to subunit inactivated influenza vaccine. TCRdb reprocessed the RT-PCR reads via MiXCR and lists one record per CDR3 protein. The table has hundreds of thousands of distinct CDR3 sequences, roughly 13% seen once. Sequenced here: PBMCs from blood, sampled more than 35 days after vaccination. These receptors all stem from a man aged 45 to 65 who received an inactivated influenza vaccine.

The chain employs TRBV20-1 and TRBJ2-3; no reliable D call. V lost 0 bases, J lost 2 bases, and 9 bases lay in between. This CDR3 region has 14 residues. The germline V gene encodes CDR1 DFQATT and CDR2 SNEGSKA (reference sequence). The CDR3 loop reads CSARDKWLTDTQYF. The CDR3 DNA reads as TGCAGTGCTAGAGATAAGTGGCTCACAGATACGCAGTATTTT.

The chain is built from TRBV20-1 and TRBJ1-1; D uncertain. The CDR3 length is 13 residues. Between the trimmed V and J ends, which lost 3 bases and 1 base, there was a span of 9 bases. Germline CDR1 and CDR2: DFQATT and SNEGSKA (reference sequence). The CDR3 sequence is CSARPTRNTEAFF. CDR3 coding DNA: TGCAGTGCTAGGCCGACACGGAACACTGAAGCTTTCTTT.

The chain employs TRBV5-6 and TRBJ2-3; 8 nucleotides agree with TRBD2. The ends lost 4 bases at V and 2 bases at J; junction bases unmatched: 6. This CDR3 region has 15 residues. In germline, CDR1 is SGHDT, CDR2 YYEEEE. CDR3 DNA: TGTGCCAGCAGCCGCCACGGGGGGGCCACAGATACGCAGTATTTT. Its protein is CASSRHGGATDTQYF.

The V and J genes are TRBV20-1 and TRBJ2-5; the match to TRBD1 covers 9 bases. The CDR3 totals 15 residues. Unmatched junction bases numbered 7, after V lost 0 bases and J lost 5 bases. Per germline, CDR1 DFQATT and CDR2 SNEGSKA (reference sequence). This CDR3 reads CSARDGTGGPETQYF. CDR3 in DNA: TGCAGTGCTAGAGATGGAACAGGGGGCCCGGAGACCCAGTACTTC.

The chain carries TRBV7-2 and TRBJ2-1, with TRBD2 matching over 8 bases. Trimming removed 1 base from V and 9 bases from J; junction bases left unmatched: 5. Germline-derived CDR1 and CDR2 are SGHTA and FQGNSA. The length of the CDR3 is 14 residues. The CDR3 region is CASSLDSGRGEQFF. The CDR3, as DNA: TGTGCCAGCAGCTTAGATTCCGGGAGGGGTGAGCAGTTCTTC. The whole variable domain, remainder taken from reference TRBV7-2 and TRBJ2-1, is GAGVSQSPSNKVTEKGKDVELRCDPISGHTALYWYRQSLGQGLEFLIYFQGNSAPDKSGLPSDRFSAERTGGSVSTLTIQRTQQEDSAVYLCASSLDSGRGEQFFGPGTRLTVL.

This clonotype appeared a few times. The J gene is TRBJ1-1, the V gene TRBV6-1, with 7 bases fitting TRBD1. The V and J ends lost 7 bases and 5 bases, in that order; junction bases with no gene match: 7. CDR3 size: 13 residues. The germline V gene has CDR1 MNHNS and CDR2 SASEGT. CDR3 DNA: TGTGCCAGCACCGAACAGGGGAGGACTGAAGCTTTCTTT. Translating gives CASTEQGRTEAFF.

DNA for the CDR3: TGTGCCAGCAGCTCTCACACAGGGTCCTACGAGCAGTACTTC. Translating it yields CASSSHTGSYEQYF. This chain joins TRBV7-9 and TRBJ2-7, with a tentative D call TRBD1 (6 bases). V lost 4 bases and J lost 1, with 11 bases in between. CDR1 is SEHNR and CDR2 is FQNEAQ in the germline V gene (reference sequence). The CDR3 is 14 amino acids.

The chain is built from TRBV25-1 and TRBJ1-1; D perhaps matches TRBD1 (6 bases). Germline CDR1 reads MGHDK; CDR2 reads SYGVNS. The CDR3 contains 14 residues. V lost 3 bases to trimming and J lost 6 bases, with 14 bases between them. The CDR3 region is CASSETGFKAEAFF. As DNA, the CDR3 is TGTGCCAGCAGTGAGACAGGATTCAAGGCTGAAGCTTTCTTT. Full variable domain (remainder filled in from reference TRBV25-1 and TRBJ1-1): EADIYQTPRYLVIGTGKKITLECSQTMGHDKMYWYQQDPGMELHLIHYSYGVNSTEKGDLSSESTVSRIRTEHFPLTLESARPSHTSQYLCASSETGFKAEAFFGQGTRLTVV.

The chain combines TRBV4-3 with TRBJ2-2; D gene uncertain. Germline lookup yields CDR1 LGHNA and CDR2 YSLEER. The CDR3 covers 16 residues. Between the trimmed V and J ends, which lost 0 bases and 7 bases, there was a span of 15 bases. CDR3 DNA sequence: TGCGCCAGCAGCCAAGATCTGGCCAGCGTGGGCGGGGAGCTGTTTTTT. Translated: CASSQDLASVGGELFF.

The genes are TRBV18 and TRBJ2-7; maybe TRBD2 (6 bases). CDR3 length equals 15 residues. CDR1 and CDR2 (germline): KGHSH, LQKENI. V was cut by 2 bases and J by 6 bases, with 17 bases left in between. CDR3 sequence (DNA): TGTGCCAGCTCACCAATGATAGGGCGGGGAACCGAGCAGTACTTC. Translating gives CASSPMIGRGTEQYF.

CDR3 region: CASREIYRGTGELFF. Here the CDR3 DNA reads TGCGCCAGCAGGGAAATATACAGGGGGACCGGGGAGCTGTTTTTT. The V call is TRBV5-1, the J call TRBJ2-2, with 8 bases that match TRBD1. Germline-derived CDR1 and CDR2 are SGHRS and YFSETQ. The junction had 8 bases not matched to a gene; V was cut back by 5 bases and J by 5 bases. The CDR3 is made up of 15 amino acids. The full variable domain, completed using reference TRBV5-1 and TRBJ2-2, is KAGVTQTPRYLIKTRGQQVTLSCSPISGHRSVSWYQQTPGQGLQFLFEYFSETQRNKGNFPGRFSGRQFSNSRSEMNVSTLELGDSALYLCASREIYRGTGELFFGEGSRLTVL.

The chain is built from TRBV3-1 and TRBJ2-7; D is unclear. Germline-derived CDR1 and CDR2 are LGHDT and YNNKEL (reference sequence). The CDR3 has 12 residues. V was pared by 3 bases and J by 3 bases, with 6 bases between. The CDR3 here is CASSHVHYEQYF. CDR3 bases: TGTGCCAGCAGCCACGTTCACTACGAGCAGTACTTC.

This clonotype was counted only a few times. CDR3 DNA: TGTGCCAGCAGCTTACAAACTAGGGGCGAAACGTACTTC. This translates into CASSLQTRGETYF. This chain connects TRBV11-2 to TRBJ2-5; TRBD1 or TRBD2 may be the D gene (5 bases each). The CDR3 is 13 amino acids. Per germline, CDR1 SGHAT and CDR2 FQNNGV. The germline V and J ends were trimmed by 2 bases and 13 bases, with 17 bases remaining between them.

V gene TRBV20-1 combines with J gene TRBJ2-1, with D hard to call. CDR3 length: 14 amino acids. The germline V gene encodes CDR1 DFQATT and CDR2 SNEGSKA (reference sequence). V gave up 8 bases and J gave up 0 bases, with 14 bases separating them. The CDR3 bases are TGCAGTCCGAATGACCGGAGCTCCTACAATGAGCAGTTCTTC. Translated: CSPNDRSSYNEQFF.

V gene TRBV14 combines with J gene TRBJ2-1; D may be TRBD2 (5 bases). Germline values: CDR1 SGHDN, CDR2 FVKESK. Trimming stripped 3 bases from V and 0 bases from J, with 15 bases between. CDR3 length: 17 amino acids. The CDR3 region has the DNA TGTGCCAGCAGCCAGGAGGTCGCTCCCTCCTCCTACAATGAGCAGTTCTTC. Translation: CASSQEVAPSSYNEQFF.

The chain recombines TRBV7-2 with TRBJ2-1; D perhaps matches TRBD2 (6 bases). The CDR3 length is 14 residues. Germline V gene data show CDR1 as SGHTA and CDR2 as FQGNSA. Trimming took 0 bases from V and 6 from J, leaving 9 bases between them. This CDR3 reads CASSLARTTNEQFF. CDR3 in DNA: TGTGCCAGCAGCTTAGCCCGGACTACCAATGAGCAGTTCTTC.

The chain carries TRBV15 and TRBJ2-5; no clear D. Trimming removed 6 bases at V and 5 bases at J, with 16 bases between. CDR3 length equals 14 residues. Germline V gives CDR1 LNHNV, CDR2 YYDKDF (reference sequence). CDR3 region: CATRGLPGSETQYF. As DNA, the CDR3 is TGTGCCACCAGGGGGTTGCCCGGGTCGGAGACCCAGTACTTC.

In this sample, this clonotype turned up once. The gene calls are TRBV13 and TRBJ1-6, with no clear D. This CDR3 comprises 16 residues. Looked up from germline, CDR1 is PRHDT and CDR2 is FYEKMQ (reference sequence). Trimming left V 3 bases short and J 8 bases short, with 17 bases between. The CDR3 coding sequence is TGTGCCAGCAGCTTCTATCCTCCCGGGTTAGATTCACCCCTCCACTTT. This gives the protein CASSFYPPGLDSPLHF.

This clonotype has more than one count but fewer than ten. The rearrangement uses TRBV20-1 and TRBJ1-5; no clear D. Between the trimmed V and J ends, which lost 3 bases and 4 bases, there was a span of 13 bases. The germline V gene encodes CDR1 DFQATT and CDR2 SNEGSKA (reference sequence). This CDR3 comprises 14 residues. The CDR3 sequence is CSASGDTANQPQHF. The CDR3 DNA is TGCAGTGCTAGCGGAGACACAGCTAATCAGCCCCAGCATTTT.

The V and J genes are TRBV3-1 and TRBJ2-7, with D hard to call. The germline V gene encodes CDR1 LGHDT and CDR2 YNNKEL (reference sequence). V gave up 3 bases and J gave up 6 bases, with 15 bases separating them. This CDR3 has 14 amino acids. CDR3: CASSHSGRPSEQYF. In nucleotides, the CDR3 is TGTGCCAGCAGCCACTCGGGCAGGCCCTCCGAGCAGTACTTC.

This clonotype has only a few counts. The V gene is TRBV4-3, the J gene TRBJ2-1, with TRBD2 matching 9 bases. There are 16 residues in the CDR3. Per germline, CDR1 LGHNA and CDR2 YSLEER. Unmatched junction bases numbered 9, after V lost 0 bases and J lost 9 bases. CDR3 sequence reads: CASSQDRAGGRREQFF. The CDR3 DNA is TGCGCCAGCAGCCAAGATAGAGCGGGGGGCCGGCGTGAGCAGTTCTTC.

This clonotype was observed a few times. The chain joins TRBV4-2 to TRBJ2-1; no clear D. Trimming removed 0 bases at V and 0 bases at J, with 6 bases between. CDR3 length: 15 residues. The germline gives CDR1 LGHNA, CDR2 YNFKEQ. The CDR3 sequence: CASSQDRISYNEQFF. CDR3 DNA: TGTGCCAGCAGCCAAGATCGGATCTCCTACAATGAGCAGTTCTTC.

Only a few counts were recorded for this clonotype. The chain's CDR3 is CASSLDWSEQFF. The DNA for the CDR3 is TGTGCCAGCAGCCTAGATTGGAGTGAGCAGTTCTTC. The chain has TRBV9 and TRBJ2-1; D uncertain. V shed 4 bases and J shed 9 bases, with 11 bases lying between them. The CDR3 loop spans 12 amino acids. Germline V gene data show CDR1 as SGDLS and CDR2 as YYNGEE.

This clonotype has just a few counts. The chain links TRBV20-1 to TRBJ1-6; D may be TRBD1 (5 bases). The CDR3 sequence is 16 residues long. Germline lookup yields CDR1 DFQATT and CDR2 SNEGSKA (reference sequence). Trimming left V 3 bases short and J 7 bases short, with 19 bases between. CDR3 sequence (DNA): TGCAGTGCTAGTGTCCTTCGGACGGGGGGGAATTCACCCCTCCACTTT. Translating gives CSASVLRTGGNSPLHF.

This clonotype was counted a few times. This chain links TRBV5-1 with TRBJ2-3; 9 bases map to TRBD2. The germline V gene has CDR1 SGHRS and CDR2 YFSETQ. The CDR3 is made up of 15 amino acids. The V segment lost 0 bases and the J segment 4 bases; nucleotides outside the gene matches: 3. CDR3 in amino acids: CASSLETSGSDTQYF. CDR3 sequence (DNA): TGCGCCAGCAGCTTGGAAACTAGCGGGTCAGATACGCAGTATTTT.

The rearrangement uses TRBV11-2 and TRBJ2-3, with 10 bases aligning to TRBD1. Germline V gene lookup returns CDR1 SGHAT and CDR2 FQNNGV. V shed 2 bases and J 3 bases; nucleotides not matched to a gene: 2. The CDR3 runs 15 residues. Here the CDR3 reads CASSLWGQGTDTQYF. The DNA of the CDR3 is TGTGCCAGCAGCTTATGGGGACAGGGGACAGATACGCAGTATTTT.

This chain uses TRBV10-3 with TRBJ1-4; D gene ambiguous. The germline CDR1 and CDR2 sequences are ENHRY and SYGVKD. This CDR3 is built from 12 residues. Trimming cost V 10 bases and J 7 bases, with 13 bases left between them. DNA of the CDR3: TGTGCCACCTCTAACGTTGGTGAAAAACTGTTTTTT. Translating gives CATSNVGEKLFF.